The rows below give T cell receptor beta chains drawn from one sample of a study of blood T cell repertoires in COVID-19. Repertoires were generated with immunoSEQ multiplex PCR, while TCRdb's copy carries only in-frame clones and drops some. In the table there are 300,000 or so clones, 80% to 90% of which are singletons. Material for sequencing was PBMCs or T cells enriched from blood (not recorded which). The source of these receptors is a woman in her thirties or forties with acute COVID-19. CDR3s include the opening cysteine and the closing phenylalanine or tryptophan. Each record gives: J gene, clone size, V gene, D gene, CDR3 protein, CDR3 DNA. A D gene is named only where the DNA matches it firmly. The size entry is marked missing in some rows and otherwise reads once, few, many or a size class.

>TRBJ2-1|NA|TRBV5-1|TRBD2
CASCQIAGEAYNEQFF
TGCGCCAGTTGTCAAATAGCGGGAGAGGCCTACAATGAGCAGTTCTTC
>TRBJ1-5|few|TRBV18|TRBD1
CASSPTGDSNQPQHF
TGTGCCAGCTCACCGACAGGGGATAGCAATCAGCCCCAGCATTTT
>TRBJ2-3|NA|TRBV2|NA
CASSTGASTDTQYF
TGTGCCAGCAGCACAGGAGCTAGCACAGATACGCAGTATTTT
>TRBJ1-3|NA|TRBV6-1|NA
CASSENWRNTIYF
TGTGCCAGCAGTGAAAATTGGAGGAACACCATATATTTT
>TRBJ2-7|NA|TRBV9|TRBD2
CASSPGTSYSEQYF
TGTGCCAGCAGCCCTGGGACTAGTTATAGCGAGCAGTACTTC
>TRBJ1-1|once|TRBV6-1|TRBD1
CASSQATGVTEAFF
TGTGCCAGCAGTCAAGCAACAGGGGTCACTGAAGCTTTCTTT
>TRBJ1-5|NA|TRBV19|TRBD1
CASSPDRGQAQPQHF
TGTGCCAGTAGTCCCGACAGGGGGCAGGCTCAGCCCCAGCATTTT
>TRBJ2-7|NA|TRBV6-2/TRBV6-3|NA
CASSYSAGQRSYEQYF
TGTGCCAGCAGTTACTCGGCCGGACAGCGATCCTACGAGCAGTACTTC
>TRBJ1-4|once|TRBV18|NA
CASSPRGGREKLFF
TGTGCCAGCTCACCACGGGGGGGGCGTGAAAAACTGTTTTTT
>TRBJ2-2|NA|TRBV14|NA
CASRPDLRAGELFF
TGTGCCAGCAGGCCGGACTTACGGGCCGGGGAGCTGTTTTTT
>TRBJ1-2|NA|TRBV19|NA
CASSLQGFYGYTF
TGTGCCAGTAGTCTACAGGGTTTCTATGGCTACACCTTC
>TRBJ2-3|medium-sized|TRBV4-2|TRBD2
CASSQEKREIVTDTQYF
TGTGCCAGCAGCCAAGAGAAGCGGGAGATTGTCACAGATACGCAGTATTTT
>TRBJ1-1|NA|TRBV18|NA
CASSPPGFENTEAFF
TGTGCCAGCTCACCCCCGGGGTTTGAGAACACTGAAGCTTTCTTT
>TRBJ1-3|NA|TRBV2|NA
CASSAQGNTIYF
TGTGCCAGCAGTGCCCAGGGGAACACCATATATTTT
>TRBJ2-7|NA|TRBV28|TRBD1
CASRAGGTGPQYF
TGTGCCAGCAGGGCCGGGGGGACAGGGCCGCAGTACTTC
>TRBJ1-1|NA|TRBV2|NA
CASYFRGFYTEAFF
TGTGCCAGCTATTTTCGGGGGTTCTACACTGAAGCTTTCTTT
>TRBJ2-1|NA|TRBV15|NA
CATSRYNNEQFF
TGTGCCACCAGCAGGTATAACAATGAGCAGTTCTTC
>TRBJ2-2|once|TRBV6-2/TRBV6-3|TRBD1
CASSPRDRVVGELFF
TGTGCCAGCAGTCCCCGGGACAGGGTAGTCGGGGAGCTGTTTTTT
>TRBJ1-2|NA|TRBV28|TRBD1
CASSSRDSFLGYGYTF
TGTGCCAGCAGTTCCCGGGACAGCTTTTTGGGATATGGCTACACCTTC
>TRBJ1-6|NA|TRBV7-2|NA
CASSLETGWGSPLHF
TGTGCCAGCAGCTTAGAAACAGGGTGGGGGTCACCCCTCCACTTT
>TRBJ1-3|NA|TRBV13|NA
CASSLRGNTIYF
TGTGCCAGCAGCCTGAGAGGAAACACCATATATTTT
>TRBJ2-6|NA|TRBV7-6|TRBD2
CASGLGAGTPGANVLTF
TGTGCCAGCGGCTTAGGAGCGGGGACGCCTGGGGCCAACGTCCTGACTTTC
>TRBJ1-5|NA|TRBV19|NA
CASSMGLGRNQPQHF
TGTGCCAGTAGTATGGGGCTGGGTAGGAATCAGCCCCAGCATTTT
>TRBJ2-1|NA|TRBV20-1|NA
CSASNLLGIHEQFF
TGCAGTGCTAGTAATCTACTAGGTATCCATGAGCAGTTCTTC
>TRBJ1-2|once|TRBV4-2|TRBD1
CASSQGDREVDGYTF
TGTGCCAGCAGCCAAGGAGACAGGGAAGTCGATGGCTACACCTTC
>TRBJ2-3|NA|TRBV28|NA
CASSTIAEGPDTQYF
TGTGCCAGCAGTACCATAGCGGAGGGGCCAGATACGCAGTATTTT
>TRBJ2-2|NA|TRBV7-6|TRBD2
CASSSSRDTSGGTGELFF
TGTGCCAGCAGCTCGAGTAGGGATACTAGCGGGGGGACCGGGGAGCTGTTTTTT
>TRBJ1-4|many|TRBV27|NA
CASSFVGNEKLFF
TGTGCCAGCAGTTTCGTCGGGAATGAAAAACTGTTTTTT
>TRBJ1-2|NA|TRBV27|NA
CASSLSRGNYGYTF
TGTGCCAGCAGTTTATCGAGAGGGAACTATGGCTACACCTTC
>TRBJ2-1|NA|TRBV7-9|NA
CASTSTGIGGNEQFF
TGTGCCAGCACCTCGACAGGCATTGGAGGCAATGAGCAGTTCTTC
>TRBJ2-7|NA|TRBV27|NA
CASSIDSTYEQYF
TGTGCCAGCAGTATTGACAGTACCTACGAGCAGTACTTC
>TRBJ2-7|NA|TRBV2|TRBD2
CATALAGHEQYF
TGTGCCACGGCACTAGCGGGACACGAGCAGTACTTC
>TRBJ2-3|NA|TRBV9|NA
CASSDSGYSTDTQYF
TGTGCCAGCAGCGACAGCGGGTATAGCACAGATACGCAGTATTTT
>TRBJ2-1|NA|TRBV5-1|TRBD2
CASSLTSGPNEQFF
TGCGCCAGCAGCTTGACTAGCGGGCCCAATGAGCAGTTCTTC
>TRBJ1-2|NA|TRBV19|TRBD1
CASSIGWGRGNYGYTF
TGTGCCAGTAGTATCGGTTGGGGCAGGGGGAACTATGGCTACACCTTC
>TRBJ2-1|once|TRBV5-1|TRBD1
CASSRDRYNEQFF
TGCGCCAGCAGCCGGGACAGGTACAATGAGCAGTTCTTC
>TRBJ1-1|once|TRBV7-9|NA
CASSDSVPPLAFF
TGTGCCAGCAGTGACTCCGTTCCTCCCCTGGCTTTCTTT
>TRBJ2-5|NA|TRBV28|TRBD1
CASREQGVGETQYF
TGTGCCAGCAGAGAACAGGGGGTCGGAGAGACCCAGTACTTC
>TRBJ2-3|once|TRBV7-9|NA
CASSFGAASTDTQYF
TGTGCCAGCAGCTTTGGGGCTGCTAGCACAGATACGCAGTATTTT
>TRBJ1-1|NA|TRBV7-2|NA
CASSLAVVNTEAFF
TGTGCCAGCAGCTTAGCCGTTGTGAACACTGAAGCTTTCTTT
>TRBJ1-3|few|TRBV4-1|NA
CASSQDVQAFSGNTIYF
TGCGCCAGCAGCCAAGATGTTCAGGCCTTCTCTGGAAACACCATATATTTT
>TRBJ2-2|NA|TRBV9|NA
CASSVAPGNTGELFF
TGTGCCAGCAGCGTAGCCCCGGGGAACACCGGGGAGCTGTTTTTT
>TRBJ1-6|NA|TRBV7-6|NA
CASSDTGNSPLHF
TGTGCCAGCAGCGACACAGGGAATTCACCCCTCCACTTT
>TRBJ2-3|NA|TRBV9|TRBD1
CASSLALDRVGGDTQYF
TGTGCCAGCAGCTTAGCCCTGGACAGGGTCGGTGGAGATACGCAGTATTTT
>TRBJ1-2|NA|TRBV24-1|NA
CATSDSSRGYTF
TGTGCCACCAGTGATTCTAGTCGAGGCTACACCTTC
>TRBJ1-6|once|TRBV29-1|NA
CSALEGHGTSPLHF
TGCAGCGCCCTTGAGGGACACGGAACTTCACCCCTCCACTTT
>TRBJ2-5|NA|TRBV5-4|TRBD2
CASSLRLAGGTRETQYF
TGTGCCAGCAGCTTGAGGCTAGCGGGAGGAACCAGGGAGACCCAGTACTTC
>TRBJ2-2|NA|TRBV10-3|NA
CAIRGRRTGELFF
TGTGCCATCAGAGGACGGAGGACCGGGGAGCTGTTTTTT
>TRBJ1-5|once|TRBV18|NA
CASSPSGAGGNQPQHF
TGTGCCAGCTCACCCTCAGGGGCGGGGGGAAATCAGCCCCAGCATTTT
>TRBJ2-3|NA|TRBV5-1|NA
CASSLERRGDTQYF
TGCGCCAGCAGCTTGGAACGGAGGGGAGATACGCAGTATTTT
>TRBJ1-5|NA|TRBV7-2|TRBD1
CASSFGTGGAGNQPQHF
TGTGCCAGCAGCTTTGGGACAGGGGGCGCGGGCAATCAGCCCCAGCATTTT
>TRBJ1-3|NA|TRBV18|NA
CASSPSQAGNTIYF
TGTGCCAGCTCACCCTCGCAGGCTGGAAACACCATATATTTT
>TRBJ1-2|NA|TRBV9|NA
CASSVAQDNYGYTF
TGTGCCAGCAGCGTAGCTCAGGATAACTATGGCTACACCTTC
>TRBJ1-5|NA|TRBV5-1|NA
CASSLGGQKENQPQHF
TGCGCCAGCAGCTTGGGAGGACAGAAGGAAAATCAGCCCCAGCATTTT
>TRBJ2-3|NA|TRBV28|TRBD2
CASLPGGLAADTQYF
TGTGCCAGTCTACCCGGTGGACTAGCTGCAGATACGCAGTATTTT